The text below deals with one T cell receptor (beta chain). This sample is drawn from a study of shared clonotypes between healthy human individuals. The ends were cut back, 4 bases at V and 2 bases at J, with 15 bases in the middle. CDR1 is SGHTS and CDR2 is YDEGEE in the germline V gene. The CDR3 is 15 amino acids. TCRdb's table, derived via immunoSEQ multiplex PCR, lists solely in-frame clones and lacks some. This table has about 1 million clones, 75% to 85% appearing once. V gene TRBV5-8 combines with J gene TRBJ1-2; TRBD1 is a possible D gene (5 bases). The sequence derives from a man younger than 30 in good health. Some clones in this sample may be carry-over from other donors' samples. Specimen: memory CD4+ T cells from PBMCs. Specified subset: CD45RA-negative fraction. CDR3 bases: TGTGCCAGCAGCCCACCCCAGGGCCAGAACTATGGCTACACCTTC. It codes for CASSPPQGQNYGYTF.